One and the same sample provided the 21 T cell receptor beta chains below, sequenced in a study of vaccination and CD4 T cells after COVID-19. With the Oncomine TCR Beta short-read assay, DNA from cultured CD4+ T cells was sequenced. TCRdb reanalysed the PCR reads using MiXCR and keeps one entry per CDR3 protein. The table has under 20,000 distinct CDR3 sequences, over 45% seen once. No cognate antigen is known for these TCRs. Stated treatment: roughly ten-day PBMC culture with coronavirus spike peptide pools or control peptides (ViraFEST assay). Sequencing used CD4+ T cells from blood, cultured in vitro, obtained before SARS-CoV-2 vaccination. These receptor sequences come from a human donor who had recovered from COVID-19.

The J gene is TRBJ1-5, the V gene TRBV2; 7 nucleotides align to TRBD1. The ends lost 4 bases at V and 4 bases at J; junction bases unmatched: 1. This CDR3 comprises 13 residues. Germline-derived CDR1 and CDR2 are SNHLY and FYNNEI. This chain's CDR3 is CASSGQGNQPQHF. The CDR3 DNA follows: TGTGCCAGCAGTGGACAGGGTAATCAGCCCCAGCATTTT.

This chain connects TRBV27 to TRBJ1-2, with D possibly matching TRBD1 (5 bases). The germline V and J ends were trimmed by 6 bases and 4 bases, with 12 bases remaining between them. The CDR3 runs to 13 residues. Per germline, CDR1 MNHEY and CDR2 SMNVEV (reference sequence). CDR3 amino acids: CASRQDRFYGYTF. CDR3 sequence (DNA): TGTGCCAGCAGACAAGACAGATTCTATGGCTACACCTTC.

This chain links TRBV2 with TRBJ1-1; 9 nucleotides line up with TRBD1. Germline CDR1 SNHLY, CDR2 FYNNEI. CDR3 length: 14 amino acids. V lost 8 bases, J lost 1 base, and 5 bases stayed unmatched. This CDR3 is CASGGGQGNTEAFF. For the CDR3, the DNA is TGTGCCAGCGGGGGGGGACAGGGGAACACTGAAGCTTTCTTT.

The genes are TRBV7-8 and TRBJ1-1; TRBD1 matches 8 bases. V shed 5 bases and J 11 bases; nucleotides not matched to a gene: 16. CDR1 is SGHVS and CDR2 is FQNEAQ in the germline V gene. This CDR3 spans 15 amino acids. The DNA for the CDR3 is TGTGCCAGCAGCGCAAGGACAGGGATCACCCTAGGGGCTTTCTTT. This sequence encodes CASSARTGITLGAFF. Drawing the rest from reference TRBV7-8 and TRBJ1-1, the complete variable domain is GAGVSQSPRYKVAKRGQDVALRCDPISGHVSLFWYQQALGQGPEFLTYFQNEAQLDKSGLPSDRFFAERPEGSVSTLKIQRTQQEDSAVYLCASSARTGITLGAFFGQGTRLTVV.

This clonotype was observed a handful of times. This rearrangement joins TRBV7-8 to TRBJ2-1; 7 nucleotides agree with TRBD2. CDR3 length equals 15 residues. Per the germline V gene, CDR1 is SGHVS and CDR2 is FQNEAQ. The junction had 5 bases not matched to a gene; V was cut back by 5 bases and J by 1 base. The CDR3, as DNA: TGTGCCAGCAGCCCCCGACTAGCTTCCTACAATGAGCAGTTCTTC. Translating gives CASSPRLASYNEQFF.

The chain combines TRBV5-1 with TRBJ2-1, with D perhaps assigned TRBD1 or TRBD2 (6 bases each). Germline V gene data show CDR1 as SGHRS and CDR2 as YFSETQ. The CDR3 has 16 amino acids. Trimming pared 3 bases from V and 1 base from J, leaving 14 bases between. The CDR3 reads CASSWSQGGSYNEQFF. For the CDR3, the DNA is TGCGCCAGCAGCTGGTCACAGGGAGGTTCCTACAATGAGCAGTTCTTC.

The chain couples TRBV7-2 to TRBJ1-4; D remains unclear. The CDR3 length is 13 residues. The germline V and J ends were trimmed by 1 base and 5 bases, with 5 bases remaining between them. Germline V lookup: CDR1 SGHTA, CDR2 FQGNSA. CDR3 residues: CASSLGRNEKLFF. The CDR3 DNA is TGTGCCAGCAGCTTAGGACGGAATGAAAAACTGTTTTTT.

This rearrangement joins TRBV28 to TRBJ1-1; no reliable D call. Germline V lookup: CDR1 MDHEN, CDR2 SYDVKM. The V gene lost 6 bases and the J gene lost 5 bases, with 10 bases spanning the gap. The length of the CDR3 is 12 residues. In DNA form, the CDR3 reads TGTGCCAGCAGCAGCGGTGGGACTGAAGCTTTCTTT. This encodes CASSSGGTEAFF.

The chain employs TRBV6-2 or TRBV6-3 and TRBJ2-7, with TRBD1 identical over 7 bases. Germline V CDR1 and CDR2: MNHEY, SVGEGT. After removal of 1 base from V and 2 bases from J, the junction contained 5 bases not matched to a gene. CDR3 size: 15 residues. The CDR3 coding sequence is TGTGCCAGCAGTTACTTTACAGGGGACACCTACGAGCAGTACTTC. This codes for CASSYFTGDTYEQYF.

This clonotype was seen a handful of times. The chain joins TRBV20-1 to TRBJ1-5, with D possibly matching TRBD1 (5 bases). Trimming removed 3 bases at V and 6 bases at J, with 18 bases between. This CDR3 contains 15 residues. Germline V lookup: CDR1 DFQATT, CDR2 SNEGSKA (reference sequence). DNA of the CDR3: TGCAGTGCTAGGTCGCGGGGGAGGTCGGGTCAGCCCCAGCATTTT. It translates to CSARSRGRSGQPQHF.

The gene calls are TRBV6-5 and TRBJ1-2; D is perhaps TRBD1 (6 bases). Trimming took 2 bases from V and 5 from J, leaving 12 bases between them. CDR1 is MNHEY and CDR2 is SVGAGI in the germline V gene. CDR3 length: 14 residues. CDR3 sequence (DNA): TGTGCCAGCAGTTACGCTCAGGGGAATTATGGCTACACCTTC. This gives the protein CASSYAQGNYGYTF.

Only a few counts were recorded for this clonotype. The chain links TRBV20-1 to TRBJ2-5; D ambiguous. V lost 4 bases, J lost 5 bases, and 14 bases lay in between. Germline V gene sequence: CDR1 DFQATT, CDR2 SNEGSKA (reference sequence). The CDR3 contains 13 residues. The CDR3: CSAIPGPRETQYF. Written as DNA, the CDR3 is TGCAGTGCTATCCCCGGGCCCCGGGAGACCCAGTACTTC.

V gene TRBV7-2 combines with J gene TRBJ2-3, with D perhaps TRBD2 (6 bases). The V end lost 5 bases, the J end lost 3 bases, and 33 bases lay between the germline ends. The CDR3 covers 21 residues. Germline V lookup: CDR1 SGHTA, CDR2 FQGNSA. The chain's CDR3 is CASSTPPSGVQGGRGTDTQYF. The CDR3 nucleotides read TGTGCCAGCAGCACCCCTCCGAGTGGGGTGCAGGGCGGACGGGGGACAGATACGCAGTATTTT.

The V gene is TRBV5-4, the J gene TRBJ1-1, with a tentative D call TRBD1 (5 bases). Between the trimmed V and J ends, which lost 4 bases and 10 bases, there was a span of 17 bases. Germline V gene lookup returns CDR1 SGHNT and CDR2 YYREEE (reference sequence). The CDR3 covers 13 residues. For the CDR3, the DNA is TGTGCCAGCAGCATTATGGACGGGGACGCAGCTTTCTTT. Amino acid sequence: CASSIMDGDAAFF. Filled out from reference TRBV5-4 and TRBJ1-1, the complete variable domain reads ETGVTQSPTHLIKTRGQQVTLRCSSQSGHNTVSWYQQALGQGPQFIFQYYREEENGRGNFPPRFSGLQFPNYSSELNVNALELDDSALYLCASSIMDGDAAFFGQGTRLTVV.

This chain connects TRBV5-1 to TRBJ2-2, with D unresolved. This CDR3 contains 15 residues. Germline values: CDR1 SGHRS, CDR2 YFSETQ. Trimming took off 0 bases at V and 2 bases at J, with 8 bases between the two ends. The DNA of the CDR3 is TGCGCCAGCAGCTTGGAGTCATTCAACACCGGGGAGCTGTTTTTT. This translates into CASSLESFNTGELFF.

This clonotype has just a few counts. The chain combines TRBV20-1 with TRBJ1-2; 9 nucleotides agree with TRBD1. Per the germline V gene, CDR1 is DFQATT and CDR2 is SNEGSKA (reference sequence). V was pared by 2 bases and J by 8 bases, with 12 bases of the junction left unmatched. This CDR3 region has 15 residues. CDR3 DNA sequence: TGCAGTGCTAGACCTAGGGACAGGGCGGTAGGGGGCTACACCTTC. Translating it yields CSARPRDRAVGGYTF.

The chain uses TRBV15 and TRBJ1-5, with D perhaps matching TRBD1 (5 bases). Per germline, CDR1 LNHNV and CDR2 YYDKDF (reference sequence). This CDR3 contains 15 residues. With 1 base removed from V and 6 bases from J, the gap between germline ends came to 13 bases. The CDR3 sequence: CATSRGGEGAQPQHF. The CDR3 DNA reads TGTGCCACCAGCAGAGGGGGCGAGGGAGCTCAGCCCCAGCATTTT.

As to this clonotype: A junction boundary mismatches the germline segment, possibly from a read error. The chain recombines TRBV4-2 with TRBJ2-5; a weak D match, TRBD2 (6 bases). The CDR3 contains 16 residues. Germline V gene sequence: CDR1 LGHNA, CDR2 YNFKEQ. CDR3 in amino acids: CASSHTFSGTQETKYF. For the CDR3, the DNA is TGTGCCAGCAGCCACACCTTTAGCGGCACACAAGAGACCAAGTACTTC.

This clonotype showed up just a few times. The V gene is TRBV6-2 or TRBV6-3, the J gene TRBJ1-1; 9 bases align to TRBD1. The CDR3 sequence is 15 residues long. Germline lookup yields CDR1 MNHEY and CDR2 SVGEGT. V lost 6 bases, J lost 0 bases, and 5 bases stayed unmatched. The CDR3 DNA follows: TGTGCCAGCAGGGAGGACAGGGGTATGAACACTGAAGCTTTCTTT. Protein: CASREDRGMNTEAFF.

The chain joins TRBV7-6 to TRBJ2-2; D is unresolved. This CDR3 contains 17 residues. Germline V lookup: CDR1 SGHVS, CDR2 FNYEAQ. Trimming stripped 5 bases from V and 5 bases from J, with 21 bases between. The CDR3: CASSPNPGPGRTGELFF. Written as DNA, the CDR3 is TGTGCCAGCAGCCCCAACCCGGGTCCCGGTCGGACCGGGGAGCTGTTTTTT.

This rearrangement joins TRBV6-9 to TRBJ1-1; TRBD1 matches at 8 bases. Per the germline V gene, CDR1 is MNHGY and CDR2 is SVAAGI. There are 18 residues in the CDR3. Unmatched junction bases numbered 21, after V lost 7 bases and J lost 5 bases. CDR3 residues: CASTTEPWDRRSITEAFF. CDR3 nucleotides: TGTGCCAGCACTACGGAGCCCTGGGACAGGAGGTCGATTACTGAAGCTTTCTTT.